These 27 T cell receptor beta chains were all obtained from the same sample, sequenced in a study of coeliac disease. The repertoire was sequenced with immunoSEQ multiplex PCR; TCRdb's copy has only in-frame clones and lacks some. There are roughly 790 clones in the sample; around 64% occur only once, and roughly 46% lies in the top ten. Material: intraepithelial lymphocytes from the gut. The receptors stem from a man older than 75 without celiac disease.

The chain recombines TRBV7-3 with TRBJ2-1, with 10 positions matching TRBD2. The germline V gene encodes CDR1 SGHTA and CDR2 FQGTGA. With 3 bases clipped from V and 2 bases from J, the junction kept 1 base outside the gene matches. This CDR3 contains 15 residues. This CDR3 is CASSFGLAAYNEQFF. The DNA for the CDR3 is TGTGCCAGCAGCTTTGGACTAGCGGCCTACAATGAGCAGTTCTTC.

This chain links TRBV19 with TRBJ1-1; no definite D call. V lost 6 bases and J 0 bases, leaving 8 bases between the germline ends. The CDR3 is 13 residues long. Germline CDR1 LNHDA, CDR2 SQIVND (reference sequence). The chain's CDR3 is CASSSQVNTEAFF. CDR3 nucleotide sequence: TGTGCCAGTAGCTCGCAGGTGAACACTGAAGCTTTCTTT.

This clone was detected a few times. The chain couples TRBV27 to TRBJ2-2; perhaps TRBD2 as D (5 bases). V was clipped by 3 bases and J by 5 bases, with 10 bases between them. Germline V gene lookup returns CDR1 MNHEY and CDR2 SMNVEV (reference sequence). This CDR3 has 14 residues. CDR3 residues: CASSFPGLTGELFF. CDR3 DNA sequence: TGTGCCAGCAGTTTCCCGGGGTTGACCGGGGAGCTGTTTTTT.

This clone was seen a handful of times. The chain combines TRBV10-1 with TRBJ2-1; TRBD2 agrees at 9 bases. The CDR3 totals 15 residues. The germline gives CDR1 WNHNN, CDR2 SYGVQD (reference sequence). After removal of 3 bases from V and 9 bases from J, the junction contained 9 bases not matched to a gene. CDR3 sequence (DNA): TGCGCCAGCAGTGAAGCTTCGGCGGGAGGGATTGAGCAGTTCTTC. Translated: CASSEASAGGIEQFF.

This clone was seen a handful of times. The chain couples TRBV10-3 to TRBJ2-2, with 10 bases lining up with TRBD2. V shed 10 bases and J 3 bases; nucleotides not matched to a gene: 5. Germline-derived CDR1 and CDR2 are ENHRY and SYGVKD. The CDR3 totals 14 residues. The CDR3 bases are TGTGCCAGCAGGACTAGCGGTGACACCGGGGAGCTGTTTTTT. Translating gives CASRTSGDTGELFF.

CDR3 residues: CASTDRARLAGKGAEAFF. CDR3 DNA: TGTGCCAGCACCGACCGTGCCCGGCTGGCAGGGAAAGGAGCTGAAGCTTTCTTT. The rearrangement links TRBV28 to TRBJ1-1; the D gene is possibly TRBD1 (5 bases). CDR3 length: 18 residues. The germline V gene has CDR1 MDHEN and CDR2 SYDVKM. The germline V and J ends were trimmed by 7 bases and 6 bases, with 30 bases remaining between them.

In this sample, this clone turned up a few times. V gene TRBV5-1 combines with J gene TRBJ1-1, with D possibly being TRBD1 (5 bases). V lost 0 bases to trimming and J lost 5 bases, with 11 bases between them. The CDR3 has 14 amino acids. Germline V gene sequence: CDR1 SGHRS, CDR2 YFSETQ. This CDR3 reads CASSLGGGVTEAFF. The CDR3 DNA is TGCGCCAGCAGCTTGGGCGGGGGTGTTACTGAAGCTTTCTTT.

The CDR3 loop is CASSLLPGELFF. CDR3 sequence (DNA): TGTGCCAGCAGCCTCCTCCCCGGGGAGCTGTTTTTT. This chain uses TRBV5-6 with TRBJ2-2; D ambiguous. Trimming removed 4 bases from V and 6 bases from J, with 7 bases in between. The CDR3 sequence is 12 residues long. The germline CDR1 and CDR2 sequences are SGHDT and YYEEEE. The full variable domain, its missing parts supplied by reference TRBV5-6 and TRBJ2-2, is DAGVTQSPTHLIKTRGQQVTLRCSPKSGHDTVSWYQQALGQGPQFIFQYYEEEERQRGNFPDRFSGHQFPNYSSELNVNALLLGDSALYLCASSLLPGELFFGEGSRLTVL.

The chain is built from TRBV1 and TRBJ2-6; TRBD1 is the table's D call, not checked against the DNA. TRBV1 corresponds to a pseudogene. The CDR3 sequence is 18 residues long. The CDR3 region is CTSSFRSLCTNRANVLTF. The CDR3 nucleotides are TGCACCAGCAGTTTTCGCAGTTTGTGCACAAATCGGGCCAACGTCCTGACTTTC.

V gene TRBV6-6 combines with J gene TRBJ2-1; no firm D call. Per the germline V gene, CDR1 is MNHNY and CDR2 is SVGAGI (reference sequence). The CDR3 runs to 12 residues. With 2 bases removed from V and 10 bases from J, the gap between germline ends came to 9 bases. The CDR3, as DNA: TGTGCCAGCAGTTACGCGGCCCGGGAGCAGTTCTTC. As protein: CASSYAAREQFF.

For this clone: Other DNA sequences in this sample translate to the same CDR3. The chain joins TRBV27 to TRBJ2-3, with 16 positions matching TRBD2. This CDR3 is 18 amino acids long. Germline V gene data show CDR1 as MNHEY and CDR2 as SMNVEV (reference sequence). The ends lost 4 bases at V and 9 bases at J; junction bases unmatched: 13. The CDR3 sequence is CASSSFGTSGRAAGTQYF. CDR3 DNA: TGTGCCAGCAGTTCTTTCGGGACTAGCGGGAGGGCCGCGGGCACGCAGTATTTT.

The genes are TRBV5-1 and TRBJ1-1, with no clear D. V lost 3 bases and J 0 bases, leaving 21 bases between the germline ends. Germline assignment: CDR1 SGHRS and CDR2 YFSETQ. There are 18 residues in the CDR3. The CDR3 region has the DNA TGCGCCAGCAGCTCCCGAATACTCCGGACTGGGATGAACACTGAAGCTTTCTTT. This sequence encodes CASSSRILRTGMNTEAFF. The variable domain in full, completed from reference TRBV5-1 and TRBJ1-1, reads KAGVTQTPRYLIKTRGQQVTLSCSPISGHRSVSWYQQTPGQGLQFLFEYFSETQRNKGNFPGRFSGRQFSNSRSEMNVSTLELGDSALYLCASSSRILRTGMNTEAFFGQGTRLTVV.

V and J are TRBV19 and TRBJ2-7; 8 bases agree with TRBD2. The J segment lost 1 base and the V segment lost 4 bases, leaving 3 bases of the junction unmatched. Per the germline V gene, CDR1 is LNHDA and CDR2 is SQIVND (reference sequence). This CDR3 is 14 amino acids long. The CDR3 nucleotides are TGTGCCAGTAGTACGACTAGCGCGTCCTACGAGCAGTACTTC. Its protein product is CASSTTSASYEQYF.

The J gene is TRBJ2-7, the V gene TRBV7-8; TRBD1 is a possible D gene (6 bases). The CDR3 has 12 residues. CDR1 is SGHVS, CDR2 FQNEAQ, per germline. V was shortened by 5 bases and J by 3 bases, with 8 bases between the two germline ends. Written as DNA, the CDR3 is TGTGCCAGCAGCCAGGACAGCTACGAGCAGTACTTC. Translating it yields CASSQDSYEQYF. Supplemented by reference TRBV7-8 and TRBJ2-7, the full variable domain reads GAGVSQSPRYKVAKRGQDVALRCDPISGHVSLFWYQQALGQGPEFLTYFQNEAQLDKSGLPSDRFFAERPEGSVSTLKIQRTQQEDSAVYLCASSQDSYEQYFGPGTRLTVT.

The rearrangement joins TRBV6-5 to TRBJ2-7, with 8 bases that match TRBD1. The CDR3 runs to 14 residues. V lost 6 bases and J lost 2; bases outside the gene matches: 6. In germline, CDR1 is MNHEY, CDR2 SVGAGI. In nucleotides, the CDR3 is TGTGCCAGCAGACAAGGACAGGGAGCCTACGAGCAGTACTTC. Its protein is CASRQGQGAYEQYF.

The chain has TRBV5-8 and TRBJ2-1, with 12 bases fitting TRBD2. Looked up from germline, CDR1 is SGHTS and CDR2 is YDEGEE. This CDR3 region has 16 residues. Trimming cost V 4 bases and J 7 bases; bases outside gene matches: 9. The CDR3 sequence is CASSDILAGGGNEQFF. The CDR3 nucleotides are TGTGCCAGCAGCGACATACTAGCGGGGGGAGGGAATGAGCAGTTCTTC.

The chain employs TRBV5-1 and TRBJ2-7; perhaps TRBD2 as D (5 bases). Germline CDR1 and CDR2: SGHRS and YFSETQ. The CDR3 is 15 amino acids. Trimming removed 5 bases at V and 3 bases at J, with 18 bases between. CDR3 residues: CASSFNSGKLYEQYF. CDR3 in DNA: TGCGCCAGCAGTTTCAACTCGGGAAAACTCTACGAGCAGTACTTC. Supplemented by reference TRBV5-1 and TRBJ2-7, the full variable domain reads KAGVTQTPRYLIKTRGQQVTLSCSPISGHRSVSWYQQTPGQGLQFLFEYFSETQRNKGNFPGRFSGRQFSNSRSEMNVSTLELGDSALYLCASSFNSGKLYEQYFGPGTRLTVT.

Here the CDR3 reads CATGQAASTEAFF. Written as DNA, the CDR3 is TGTGCCACGGGACAGGCGGCGAGCACTGAAGCTTTCTTT. This rearrangement joins TRBV6-1 to TRBJ1-1; 8 bases match TRBD1. V was clipped by 10 bases and J by 4 bases; unmatched bases: 8. Per the germline V gene, CDR1 is MNHNS and CDR2 is SASEGT. The CDR3 is 13 residues long.

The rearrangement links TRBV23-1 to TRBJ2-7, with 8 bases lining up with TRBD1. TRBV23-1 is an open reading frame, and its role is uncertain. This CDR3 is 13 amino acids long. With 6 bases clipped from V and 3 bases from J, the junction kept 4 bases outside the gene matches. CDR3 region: CASSPDRGYEQYF. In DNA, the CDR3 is TGCGCCAGCAGCCCAGACAGGGGCTACGAGCAGTACTTC.

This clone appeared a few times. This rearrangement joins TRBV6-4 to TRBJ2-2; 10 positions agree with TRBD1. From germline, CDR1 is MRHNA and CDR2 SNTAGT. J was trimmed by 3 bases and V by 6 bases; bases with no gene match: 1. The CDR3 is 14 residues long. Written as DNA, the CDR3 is TGTGCCAGCAGGGGGACAGGGGACACCGGGGAGCTGTTTTTT. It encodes CASRGTGDTGELFF.

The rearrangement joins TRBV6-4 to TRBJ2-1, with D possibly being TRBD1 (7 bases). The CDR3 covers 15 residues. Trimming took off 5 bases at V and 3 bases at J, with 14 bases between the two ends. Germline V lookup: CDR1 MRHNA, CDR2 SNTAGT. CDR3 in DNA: TGTGCCAGCAGTCACACTCAGGGGGGCTACAATGAGCAGTTCTTC. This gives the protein CASSHTQGGYNEQFF.

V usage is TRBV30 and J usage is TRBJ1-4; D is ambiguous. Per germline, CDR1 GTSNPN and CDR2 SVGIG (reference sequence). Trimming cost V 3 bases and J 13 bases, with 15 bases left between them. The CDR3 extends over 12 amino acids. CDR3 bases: TGTGCCTGGAGCGTTCTAAGGGAGAGACTGTTTTTT. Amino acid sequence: CAWSVLRERLFF. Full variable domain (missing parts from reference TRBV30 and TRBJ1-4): SQTIHQWPATLVQPVGSPLSLECTVEGTSNPNLYWYRQAAGRGLQLLFYSVGIGQISSEVPQNLSASRPQDRQFILSSKKLLLSDSGFYLCAWSVLRERLFFGSGTQLSVL.

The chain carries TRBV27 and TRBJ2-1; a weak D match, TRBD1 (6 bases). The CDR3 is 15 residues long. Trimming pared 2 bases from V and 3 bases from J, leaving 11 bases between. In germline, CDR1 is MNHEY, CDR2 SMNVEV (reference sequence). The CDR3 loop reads CASSLMTGGYNEQFF. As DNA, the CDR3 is TGTGCCAGCAGTTTAATGACAGGCGGCTACAATGAGCAGTTCTTC.

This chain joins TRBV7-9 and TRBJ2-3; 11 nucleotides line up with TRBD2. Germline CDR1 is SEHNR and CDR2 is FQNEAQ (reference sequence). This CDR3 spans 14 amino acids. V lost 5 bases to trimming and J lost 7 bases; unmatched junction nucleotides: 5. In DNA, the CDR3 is TGTGCCAGCAGCCCGGGACTAGCGGAGTATACGCAGTATTTT. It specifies CASSPGLAEYTQYF. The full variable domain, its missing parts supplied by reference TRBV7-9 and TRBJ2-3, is DTGVSQNPRHKITKRGQNVTFRCDPISEHNRLYWYRQTLGQGPEFLTYFQNEAQLEKSRLLSDRFSAERPKGSFSTLEIQRTEQGDSAMYLCASSPGLAEYTQYFGPGTRLTVL.

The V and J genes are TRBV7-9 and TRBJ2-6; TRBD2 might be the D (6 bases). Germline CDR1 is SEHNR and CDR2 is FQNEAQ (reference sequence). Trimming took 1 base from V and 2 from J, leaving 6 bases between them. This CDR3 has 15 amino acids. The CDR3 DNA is TGTGCCAGCAGCTTAGGGGGGGCTGGGGCCAACGTCCTGACTTTC. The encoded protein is CASSLGGAGANVLTF.

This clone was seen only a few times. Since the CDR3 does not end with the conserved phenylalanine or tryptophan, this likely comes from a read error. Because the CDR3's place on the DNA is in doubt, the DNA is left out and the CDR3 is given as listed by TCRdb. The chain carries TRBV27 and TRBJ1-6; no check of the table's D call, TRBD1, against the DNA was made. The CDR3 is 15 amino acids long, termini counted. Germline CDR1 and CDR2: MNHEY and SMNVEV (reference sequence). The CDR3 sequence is CASSSTGDEEFTPPL.

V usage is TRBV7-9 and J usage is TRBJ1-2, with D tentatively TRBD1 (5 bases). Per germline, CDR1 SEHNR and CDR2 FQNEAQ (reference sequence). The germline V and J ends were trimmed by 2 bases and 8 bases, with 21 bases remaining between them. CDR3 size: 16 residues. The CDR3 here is CASSLSEWQGSFGYTF. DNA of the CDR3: TGTGCCAGCAGCTTATCCGAGTGGCAGGGTTCGTTCGGCTACACCTTC.